The TCR beta chain under discussion was sequenced for a study of T cell changes during pregnancy in multiple sclerosis (dated 2019 in TCRdb). Regarding the complete study: In women with multiple sclerosis, the researchers looked at how the T cell repertoire shifted as pregnancy progressed.

Relative to germline, V is 0 bases shorter and J is 1 base shorter, with 11 bases between their ends. There are 16 amino acids in the CDR3, from cysteine to phenylalanine inclusive. Solely the CDR3 DNA is kept, with 48 bases framed from the first base. CDR1 and CDR2 were assigned from the germline V gene (reference sequence) as LNHDA and SQIVND. The receptor library was made with the immunoSEQ multiplex PCR assay. TCRdb mirrors the immuneACCESS table, restricted to in-frame sequences. Some clones are absent from its copies; in checked studies, under half trace to an unresolved V gene, and the reason for the others is unknown. In all, the sample holds around 45,000 clones, and 90% of those were seen once. The top ten clonotypes cover 0.7% of the sample. In the case of this clone: Its target antigen remains unknown. No qualities accompany the bases; no much larger clone lies one base away.

The chain joins TRBV19 to TRBJ2-3; a tentative D match to TRBD1 spans 6 bases. The TCR originated in a female donor with multiple sclerosis, enrolled in a pregnancy study. The sample in question was CD4+ T cells from peripheral blood mononuclear cells, obtained before pregnancy. For the CDR3, the sequence is CASSIDRDIGTDTQYF. The nucleotide sequence reads as follows: TGTGCCAGTAGTATAGATCGGGACATCGGCACAGATACGCAGTATTTT.